This TCR beta chain was retrieved from a study of cytomegalovirus exposure and HLA in healthy donors. Of note for this clone: What it binds is unknown. The identical CDR3 is also encoded by other nucleotide sequences in the sample.

Broader study findings: Near-uniform donor sequencing depth was presumed by presence/absence analyses.

Primers included in the PCR were 60 Vbeta and 13 Jbeta primers. As processed by the authors: Tens of millions of unique TCR beta chains, roughly 11 million of them shared, were counted by a later analysis. Assay: immunoSEQ multiplex PCR; the TCRdb copy retains only in-frame clones and omits some. That table furnishes V, J and clone size, whereas the DNA furnished D and trimming. This sample has nearly 80,000 clones, with roughly three quarters found just once. V lost 4 bases, J lost 6 bases, and 15 bases lay in between. CDR3 length equals 13 residues. From germline, CDR1 is SQVTM and CDR2 ANQGSEA. The V and J genes are TRBV29-1 and TRBJ1-1; the D is unclear. The source is a woman aged 40 to 50 in good health and CMV-seropositive. The sequenced sample was PBMCs. For the CDR3, the DNA is TGCAGCGTTGGTTTGGCGGGTGGCTCTGAAGCTTTCTTT. Translating it yields CSVGLAGGSEAFF.